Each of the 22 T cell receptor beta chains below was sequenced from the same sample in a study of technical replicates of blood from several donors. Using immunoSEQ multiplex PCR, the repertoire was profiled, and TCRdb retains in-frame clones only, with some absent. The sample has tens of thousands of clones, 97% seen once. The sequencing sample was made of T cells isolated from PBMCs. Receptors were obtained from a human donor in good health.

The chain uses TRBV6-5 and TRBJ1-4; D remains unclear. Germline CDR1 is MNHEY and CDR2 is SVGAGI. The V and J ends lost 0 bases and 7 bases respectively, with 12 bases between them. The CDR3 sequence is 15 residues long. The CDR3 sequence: CASSYSWGVGEKLFF. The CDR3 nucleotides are TGTGCCAGCAGTTACTCGTGGGGAGTAGGTGAAAAACTGTTTTTT.

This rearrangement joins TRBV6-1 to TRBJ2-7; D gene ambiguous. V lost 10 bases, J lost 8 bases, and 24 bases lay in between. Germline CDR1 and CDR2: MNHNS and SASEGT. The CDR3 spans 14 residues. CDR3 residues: CATTLSLQRSQQYF. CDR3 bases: TGTGCCACTACCCTTAGCCTTCAACGGTCCCAGCAGTACTTC.

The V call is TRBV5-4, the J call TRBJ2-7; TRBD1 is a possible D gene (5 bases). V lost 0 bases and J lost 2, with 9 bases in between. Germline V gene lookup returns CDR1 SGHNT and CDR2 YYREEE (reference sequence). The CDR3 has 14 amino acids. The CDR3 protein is CASSLGQGAYEQYF. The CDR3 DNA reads TGTGCCAGCAGCTTGGGGCAGGGCGCCTACGAGCAGTACTTC. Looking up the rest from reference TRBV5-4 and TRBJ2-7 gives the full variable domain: ETGVTQSPTHLIKTRGQQVTLRCSSQSGHNTVSWYQQALGQGPQFIFQYYREEENGRGNFPPRFSGLQFPNYSSELNVNALELDDSALYLCASSLGQGAYEQYFGPGTRLTVT.

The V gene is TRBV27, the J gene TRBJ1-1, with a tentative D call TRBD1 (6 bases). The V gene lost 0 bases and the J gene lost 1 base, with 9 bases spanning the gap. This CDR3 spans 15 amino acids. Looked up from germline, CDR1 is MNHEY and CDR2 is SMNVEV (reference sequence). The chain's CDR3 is CASSLSRGRNTEAFF. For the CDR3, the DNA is TGTGCCAGCAGTTTATCTAGGGGGAGGAACACTGAAGCTTTCTTT.

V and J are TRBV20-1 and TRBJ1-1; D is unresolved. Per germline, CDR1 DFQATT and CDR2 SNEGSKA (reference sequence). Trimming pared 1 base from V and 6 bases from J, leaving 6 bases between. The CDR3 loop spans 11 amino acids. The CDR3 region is CSARAVPEAFF. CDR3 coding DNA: TGCAGTGCTAGAGCTGTTCCTGAAGCTTTCTTT.

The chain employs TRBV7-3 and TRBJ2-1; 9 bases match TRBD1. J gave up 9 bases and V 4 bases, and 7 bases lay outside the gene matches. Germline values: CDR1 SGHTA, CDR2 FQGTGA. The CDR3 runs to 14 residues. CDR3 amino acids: CASSSPGQGREQFF. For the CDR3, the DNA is TGTGCCAGCAGCTCACCGGGACAGGGTCGTGAGCAGTTCTTC.

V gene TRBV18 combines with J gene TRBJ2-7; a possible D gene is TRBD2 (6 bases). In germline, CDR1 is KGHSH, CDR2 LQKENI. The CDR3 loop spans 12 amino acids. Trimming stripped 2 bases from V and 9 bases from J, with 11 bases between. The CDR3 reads CASSPSSEGQYF. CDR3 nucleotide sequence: TGTGCCAGCTCACCATCCTCGGAGGGGCAGTACTTC. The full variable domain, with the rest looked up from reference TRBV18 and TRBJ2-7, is NAGVMQNPRHLVRRRGQEARLRCSPMKGHSHVYWYRQLPEEGLKFMVYLQKENIIDESGMPKERFSAEFPKEGPSILRIQQVVRGDSAAYFCASSPSSEGQYFGPGTRLTVT.

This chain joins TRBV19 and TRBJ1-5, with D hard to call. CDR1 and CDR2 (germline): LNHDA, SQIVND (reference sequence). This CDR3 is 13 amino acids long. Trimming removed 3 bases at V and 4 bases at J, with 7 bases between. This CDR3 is CASSISRNQPQHF. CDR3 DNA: TGTGCCAGTAGTATCAGCAGGAATCAGCCCCAGCATTTT.

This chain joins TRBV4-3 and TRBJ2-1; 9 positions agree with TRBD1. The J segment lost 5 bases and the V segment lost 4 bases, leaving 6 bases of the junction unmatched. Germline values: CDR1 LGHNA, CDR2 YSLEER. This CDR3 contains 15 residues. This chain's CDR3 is CASSLGQGAHNEQFF. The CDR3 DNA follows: TGCGCCAGCAGCCTGGGACAGGGAGCCCACAATGAGCAGTTCTTC.

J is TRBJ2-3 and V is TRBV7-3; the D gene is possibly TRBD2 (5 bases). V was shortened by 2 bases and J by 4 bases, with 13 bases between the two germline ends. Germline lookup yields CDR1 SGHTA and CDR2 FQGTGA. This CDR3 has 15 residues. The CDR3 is CASSLEGEGSDTQYF. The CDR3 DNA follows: TGTGCCAGCAGCTTAGAGGGTGAGGGTTCAGATACGCAGTATTTT.

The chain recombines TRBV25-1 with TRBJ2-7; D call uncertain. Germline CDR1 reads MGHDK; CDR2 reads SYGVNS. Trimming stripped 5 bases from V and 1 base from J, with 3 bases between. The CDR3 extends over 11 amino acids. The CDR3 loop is CASSSSYEQYF. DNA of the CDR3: TGTGCCAGCAGTTCTTCCTACGAGCAGTACTTC.

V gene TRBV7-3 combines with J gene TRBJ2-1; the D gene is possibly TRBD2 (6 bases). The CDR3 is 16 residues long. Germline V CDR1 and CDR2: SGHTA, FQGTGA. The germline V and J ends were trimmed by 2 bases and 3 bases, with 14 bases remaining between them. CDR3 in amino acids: CASSLGTPINYNEQFF. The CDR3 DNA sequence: TGTGCCAGCAGCTTAGGGACTCCAATTAACTACAATGAGCAGTTCTTC.

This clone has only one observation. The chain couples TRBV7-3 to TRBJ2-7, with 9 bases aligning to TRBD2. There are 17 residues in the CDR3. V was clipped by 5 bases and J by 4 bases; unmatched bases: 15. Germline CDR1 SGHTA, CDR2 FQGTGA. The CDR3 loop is CASSIQGARGGPYEQYF. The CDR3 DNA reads TGTGCCAGCAGCATTCAGGGCGCGCGGGGGGGCCCATACGAGCAGTACTTC.

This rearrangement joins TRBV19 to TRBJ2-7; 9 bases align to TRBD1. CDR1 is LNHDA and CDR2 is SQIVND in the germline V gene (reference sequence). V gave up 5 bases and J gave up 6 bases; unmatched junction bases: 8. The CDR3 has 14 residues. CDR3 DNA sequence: TGTGCCAGTAGTTGGGCACCACAGGGGGCCGAGCAGTACTTC. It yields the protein CASSWAPQGAEQYF. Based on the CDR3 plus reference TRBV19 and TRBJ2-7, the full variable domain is DGGITQSPKYLFRKEGQNVTLSCEQNLNHDAMYWYRQDPGQGLRLIYYSQIVNDFQKGDIAEGYSVSREKKESFPLTVTSAQKNPTAFYLCASSWAPQGAEQYFGPGTRLTVT.

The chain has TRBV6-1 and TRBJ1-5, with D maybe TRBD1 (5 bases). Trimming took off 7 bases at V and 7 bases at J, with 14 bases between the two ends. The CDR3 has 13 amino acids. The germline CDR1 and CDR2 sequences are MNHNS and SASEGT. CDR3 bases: TGTGCCAGCATACAGGTGGGGCAACAGCCCCAGCATTTT. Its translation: CASIQVGQQPQHF.

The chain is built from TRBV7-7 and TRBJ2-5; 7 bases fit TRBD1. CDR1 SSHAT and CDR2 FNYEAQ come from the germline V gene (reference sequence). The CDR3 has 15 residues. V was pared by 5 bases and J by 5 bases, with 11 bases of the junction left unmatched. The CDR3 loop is CASSLLGTVRETQYF. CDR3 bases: TGTGCCAGCAGCCTCCTGGGGACAGTTAGGGAGACCCAGTACTTC.

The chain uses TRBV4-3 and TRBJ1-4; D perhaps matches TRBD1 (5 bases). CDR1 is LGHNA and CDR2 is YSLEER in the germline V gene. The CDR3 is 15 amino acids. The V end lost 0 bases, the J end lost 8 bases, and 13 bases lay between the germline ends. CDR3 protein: CASSQDGGAGEKLFF. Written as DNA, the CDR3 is TGCGCCAGCAGCCAAGATGGAGGGGCCGGAGAAAAACTGTTTTTT.

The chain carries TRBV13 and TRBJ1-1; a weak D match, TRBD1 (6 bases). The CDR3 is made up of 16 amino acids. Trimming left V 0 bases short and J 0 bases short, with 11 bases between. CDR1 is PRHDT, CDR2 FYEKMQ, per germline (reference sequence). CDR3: CASSLGTGSMNTEAFF. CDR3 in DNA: TGTGCCAGCAGCTTAGGGACAGGTTCGATGAACACTGAAGCTTTCTTT.

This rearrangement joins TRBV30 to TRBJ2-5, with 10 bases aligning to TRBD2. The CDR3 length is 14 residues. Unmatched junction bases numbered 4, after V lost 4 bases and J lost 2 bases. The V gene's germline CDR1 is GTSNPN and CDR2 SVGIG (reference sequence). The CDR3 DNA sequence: TGTGCCTGGACCAGGACTAGCGGACAAGAGACCCAGTACTTC. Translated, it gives CAWTRTSGQETQYF.

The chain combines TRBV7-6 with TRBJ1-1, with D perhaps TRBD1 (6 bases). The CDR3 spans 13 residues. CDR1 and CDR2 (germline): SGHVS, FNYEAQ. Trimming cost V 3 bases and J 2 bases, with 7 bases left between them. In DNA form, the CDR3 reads TGTGCCAGCAGCTTGGGACAAAACACTGAAGCTTTCTTT. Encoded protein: CASSLGQNTEAFF.

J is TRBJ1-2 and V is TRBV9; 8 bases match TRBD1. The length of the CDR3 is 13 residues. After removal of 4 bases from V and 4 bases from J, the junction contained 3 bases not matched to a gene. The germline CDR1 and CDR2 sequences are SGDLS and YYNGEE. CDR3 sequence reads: CASSYGQGYGYTF. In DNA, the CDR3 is TGTGCCAGCAGCTATGGACAGGGCTATGGCTACACCTTC. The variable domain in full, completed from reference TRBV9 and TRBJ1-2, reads DSGVTQTPKHLITATGQRVTLRCSPRSGDLSVYWYQQSLDQGLQFLIQYYNGEERAKGNILERFSAQQFPDLHSELNLSSLELGDSALYFCASSYGQGYGYTFGSGTRLTVV.

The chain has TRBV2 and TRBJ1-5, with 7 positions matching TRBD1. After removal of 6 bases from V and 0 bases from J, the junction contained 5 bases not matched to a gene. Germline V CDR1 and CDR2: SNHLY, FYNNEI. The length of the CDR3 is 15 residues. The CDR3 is CASRPGQPSNQPQHF. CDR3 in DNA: TGTGCCAGCAGACCGGGACAGCCTAGCAATCAGCCCCAGCATTTT.